This T cell receptor beta chain was obtained from a study of regulatory T cells in long-lasting Graves disease. Study results and limitations: Relative to new patients (under 1,000), persistent patients exhibited greater sharing of public clonotypes (approximately 2,800). There was favoring of TRBV28, TRBJ1-2 and TRBJ2-5 in persistent disease. Lower TCR diversity characterized persistent Graves' patients relative to newly diagnosed patients.

This clonotype was observed at least ten times. Its antigen is unidentified. Library construction for TCR beta used iRepertoire HTBI primers and Arm-PCR of CDR3 regions. A single record per CDR3 protein comes from TCRdb applying MiXCR to the multiplex PCR reads. The sample records 300,000 to 400,000 distinct CDR3 sequences, around a fifth being singletons. The CDR3 covers 13 residues. With 2 bases removed from V and 5 bases from J, the gap between germline ends came to 11 bases. Germline V lookup: CDR1 SGHDT, CDR2 YYEEEE. The time point denotes: persistent/refractory GD, antithyroid drugs over 5 years with positive TRAb. From PBMCs, RNA was extracted and then used to make the TCR library. Clinicians diagnosed Graves' disease using American Thyroid Association guidelines.

The receptor was derived from a female donor with Graves disease. The sample here was peripheral blood mononuclear cells (PBMCs), taken when the disease was refractory, from a patient treated with antithyroid drugs. The V call is TRBV5-6, the J call TRBJ2-7; D uncertain. The CDR3: CASSFNHWDEQYF. The DNA for the CDR3 is TGTGCCAGCAGCTTCAACCACTGGGACGAGCAGTACTTC.